Below are 7 T cell receptor beta chains sequenced from a single sample in a study of control samples from healthy donors and cancer patients. Using immunoSEQ multiplex PCR, the repertoire was profiled, and TCRdb retains in-frame clones only, with some absent. Counted here are roughly 200,000 clones, roughly 94% occurring once; the ten biggest clones make up approximately 1.5%. The source material was blood. The receptors come from a man between 50 and 59 years old in good health.

The chain joins TRBV5-1 to TRBJ2-1, with TRBD2 as a possible D gene (6 bases). Germline-derived CDR1 and CDR2 are SGHRS and YFSETQ. The CDR3 covers 17 residues. With 1 base removed from V and 2 bases from J, the gap between germline ends came to 16 bases. CDR3 coding DNA: TGCGCCAGCAGCTTGATGGGGGGATGGGATACCTACAATGAGCAGTTCTTC. It specifies CASSLMGGWDTYNEQFF.

This chain joins TRBV7-6 and TRBJ1-4; D may be TRBD1 (5 bases). The ends were cut back, 1 base at V and 8 bases at J, with 17 bases in the middle. Per germline, CDR1 SGHVS and CDR2 FNYEAQ. The CDR3 runs 16 residues. CDR3 sequence: CASSLEVRQSGEKLFF. CDR3 coding DNA: TGTGCCAGCAGCTTAGAGGTGCGACAGTCAGGGGAAAAACTGTTTTTT.

The V gene is TRBV23-1, the J gene TRBJ1-5, with D tentatively TRBD1 (6 bases). TRBV23-1 is sorted into the ORF group, with uncertain function. The CDR3 covers 17 residues. Trimming took 1 base from V and 6 from J, leaving 19 bases between them. This CDR3 reads CASSQLGGAPLGQPQHF. The CDR3 DNA reads TGCGCCAGCAGTCAATTGGGGGGGGCCCCTCTCGGTCAGCCCCAGCATTTT.

The genes are TRBV18 and TRBJ1-6; D remains ambiguous. The V gene lost 6 bases and the J gene lost 5 bases, with 23 bases spanning the gap. CDR1 is KGHSH and CDR2 is LQKENI in the germline V gene. The CDR3 extends over 18 amino acids. The CDR3 loop reads CASSREGFSVADNSPLHF. CDR3 coding DNA: TGTGCCAGCTCGCGGGAGGGATTCTCGGTTGCGGATAATTCACCCCTCCACTTT.

This sequence joins TRBV2 and TRBJ2-7; D call uncertain. The CDR3 sequence is 14 residues long. The germline V and J ends were trimmed by 8 bases and 7 bases, with 21 bases remaining between them. The V gene's germline CDR1 is SNHLY and CDR2 FYNNEI. The CDR3: CASAVTGSLLEQYF. The CDR3 DNA reads as TGTGCCAGCGCAGTTACCGGGTCCCTGCTAGAGCAGTACTTC.

Concerning this clone itself: Other DNA sequences from this sample encode an identical CDR3 as well. The V call is TRBV5-4, the J call TRBJ2-3, with 8 bases matching TRBD2. CDR1 and CDR2 from the germline V gene are SGHNT and YYREEE (reference sequence). This CDR3 comprises 15 residues. V shed 1 base and J 1 base; nucleotides not matched to a gene: 2. The CDR3 loop is CASSLPGGGTDTQYF. DNA of the CDR3: TGTGCCAGCAGCTTGCCGGGGGGGGGCACAGATACGCAGTATTTT. Together with reference TRBV5-4 and TRBJ2-3, the CDR3 gives the full variable domain: ETGVTQSPTHLIKTRGQQVTLRCSSQSGHNTVSWYQQALGQGPQFIFQYYREEENGRGNFPPRFSGLQFPNYSSELNVNALELDDSALYLCASSLPGGGTDTQYFGPGTRLTVL.

The chain combines TRBV3-1 (or the pseudogene TRBV3-2) with TRBJ1-1; D is perhaps TRBD1 (6 bases). This CDR3 comprises 17 residues. In germline, CDR1 is LGHDT, CDR2 YNNKEL (reference sequence). The V and J ends lost 1 base and 1 base respectively, with 16 bases between them. The CDR3 DNA reads TGTGCCAGCAGCCAAGCCCCGGACAGAACTAAGAACACTGAAGCTTTCTTT. Translation: CASSQAPDRTKNTEAFF.